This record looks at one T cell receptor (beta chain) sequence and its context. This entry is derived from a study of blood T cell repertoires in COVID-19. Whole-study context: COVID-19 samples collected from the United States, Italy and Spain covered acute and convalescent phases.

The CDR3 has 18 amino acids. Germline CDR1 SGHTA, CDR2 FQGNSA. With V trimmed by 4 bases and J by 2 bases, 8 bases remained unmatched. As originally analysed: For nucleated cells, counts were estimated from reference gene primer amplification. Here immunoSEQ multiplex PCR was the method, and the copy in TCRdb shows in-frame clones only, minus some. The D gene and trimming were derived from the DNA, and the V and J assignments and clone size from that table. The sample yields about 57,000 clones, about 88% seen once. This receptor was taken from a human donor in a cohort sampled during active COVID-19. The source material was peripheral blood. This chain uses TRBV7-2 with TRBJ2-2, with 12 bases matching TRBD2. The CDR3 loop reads CASSYSGLAGTNTGELFF. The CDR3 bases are TGTGCCAGCAGCTATTCGGGACTAGCGGGTACAAACACCGGGGAGCTGTTTTTT. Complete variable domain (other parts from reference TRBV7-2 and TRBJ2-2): GAGVSQSPSNKVTEKGKDVELRCDPISGHTALYWYRQSLGQGLEFLIYFQGNSAPDKSGLPSDRFSAERTGGSVSTLTIQRTQQEDSAVYLCASSYSGLAGTNTGELFFGEGSRLTVL.